The 7 T cell receptor beta chains in this list originate from one sample, sequenced in a study of T-cell reconstitution after alpha-beta-depleted transplantation in children. Preparation of the TCRbeta library used unique molecular identifiers. TCRdb fed the PCR reads into MiXCR, producing one record per CDR3 protein. Of around 960,000 distinct CDR3 sequences in the sample, under 30% were seen once. The sequences come from PBMCs, mostly from graft donor cells, collected 360 days after TCRalphabeta/CD19-depleted stem cell transplant. These receptors were taken from a boy less than two years old who had a stem cell transplant for SCID, so the T cells may come from the graft donor.

This clonotype came up a few times. The gene calls are TRBV29-1 and TRBJ2-7; D gene unclear. The CDR3 sequence is 13 residues long. V lost 0 bases to trimming and J lost 0 bases, with 6 bases between them. Germline values: CDR1 SQVTM, CDR2 ANQGSEA. CDR3 sequence: CSVEDTSSYEQYF. For the CDR3, the DNA is TGCAGCGTTGAAGATACGAGCTCCTACGAGCAGTACTTC.

This chain links TRBV6-5 with TRBJ1-4; weak D call: TRBD1 (5 bases). Between the trimmed V and J ends, which lost 7 bases and 8 bases, there was a span of 20 bases. The V gene's germline CDR1 is MNHEY and CDR2 SVGAGI. The CDR3 is 15 residues long. CDR3 coding DNA: TGTGCCAGCACTTCGAGGGGTTACCGTAGGGAAAAACTGTTTTTT. Translating gives CASTSRGYRREKLFF.

The rearrangement joins TRBV18 to TRBJ2-5, with 7 bases lining up with TRBD1. The CDR3 length is 15 residues. The junction had 11 bases not matched to a gene; V was cut back by 6 bases and J by 4 bases. Germline CDR1 is KGHSH and CDR2 is LQKENI. CDR3 region: CASSPVGTEGETQYF. CDR3 nucleotide sequence: TGTGCCAGCTCCCCAGTAGGGACAGAGGGAGAGACCCAGTACTTC.

This sequence joins TRBV27 and TRBJ2-7, with 10 bases fitting TRBD1. The germline V gene has CDR1 MNHEY and CDR2 SMNVEV (reference sequence). Losses at the gene ends were 5 bases for V and 7 bases for J; bases not matched to a gene: 11. The CDR3 is made up of 15 amino acids. The DNA of the CDR3 is TGTGCCAGCAGTAAAGACAGGGGGCTGGTGGGGGAGCAGTACTTC. This encodes CASSKDRGLVGEQYF.

The chain's CDR3 is CATSDHRTGRGANVLTF. CDR3 nucleotides: TGTGCCACCAGTGACCATAGGACAGGGAGAGGGGCCAACGTCCTGACTTTC. The rearrangement links TRBV24-1 to TRBJ2-6; 8 bases agree with TRBD1. Germline loops: CDR1 KGHDR, CDR2 SFDVKD. The CDR3 consists of 17 residues. Trimming took 4 bases from V and 4 from J; bases not matched to a gene: 8.

The chain combines TRBV10-3 with TRBJ1-2; D might be TRBD1 (6 bases). The germline V gene encodes CDR1 ENHRY and CDR2 SYGVKD. Trimming left V 7 bases short and J 4 bases short, with 16 bases between. The length of the CDR3 is 14 residues. The CDR3 DNA reads TGTGCCATCAATGGCCTGACAGGCGCCTATGGCTACACCTTC. This codes for CAINGLTGAYGYTF.

The chain carries TRBV24-1 and TRBJ2-2, with TRBD1 as a possible D gene (5 bases). CDR3 length: 15 residues. Germline V gene data show CDR1 as KGHDR and CDR2 as SFDVKD. V was pared by 4 bases and J by 1 base, with 9 bases between. This CDR3 reads CATSENGQNTGELFF. The DNA for the CDR3 is TGTGCCACCAGTGAGAATGGACAGAACACCGGGGAGCTGTTTTTT.